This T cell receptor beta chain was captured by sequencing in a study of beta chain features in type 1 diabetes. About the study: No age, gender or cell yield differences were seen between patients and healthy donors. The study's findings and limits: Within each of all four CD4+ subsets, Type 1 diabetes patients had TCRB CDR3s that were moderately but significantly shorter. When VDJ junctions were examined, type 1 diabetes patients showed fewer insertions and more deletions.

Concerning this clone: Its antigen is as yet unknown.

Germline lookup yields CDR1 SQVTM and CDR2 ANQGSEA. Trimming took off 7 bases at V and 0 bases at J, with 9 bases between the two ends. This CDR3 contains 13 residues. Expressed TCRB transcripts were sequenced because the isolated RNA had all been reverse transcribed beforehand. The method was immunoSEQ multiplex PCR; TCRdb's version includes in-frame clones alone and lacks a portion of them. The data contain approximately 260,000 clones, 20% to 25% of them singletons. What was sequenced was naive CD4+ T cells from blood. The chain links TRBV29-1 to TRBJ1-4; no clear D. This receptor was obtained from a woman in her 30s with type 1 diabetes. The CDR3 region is CSANSATNEKLFF. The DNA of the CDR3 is TGCAGCGCCAACTCCGCAACTAATGAAAAACTGTTTTTT.